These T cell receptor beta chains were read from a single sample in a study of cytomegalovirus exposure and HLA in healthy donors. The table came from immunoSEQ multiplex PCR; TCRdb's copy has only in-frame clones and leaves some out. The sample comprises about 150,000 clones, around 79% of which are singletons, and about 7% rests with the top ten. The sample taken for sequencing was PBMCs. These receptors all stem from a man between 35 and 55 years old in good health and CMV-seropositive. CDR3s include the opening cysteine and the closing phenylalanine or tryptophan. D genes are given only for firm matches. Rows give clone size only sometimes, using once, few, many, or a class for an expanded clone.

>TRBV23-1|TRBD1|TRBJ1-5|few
CASILKDRGHQPQHF
TGCGCCAGCATCCTCAAGGACAGGGGACATCAGCCCCAGCATTTT
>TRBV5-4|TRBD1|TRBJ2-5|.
CASCYRGSETQYF
TGTGCCAGCTGCTACAGGGGCTCTGAGACCCAGTACTTC
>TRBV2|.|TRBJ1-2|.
CASSGAIPTGYTF
TGTGCCAGCAGTGGCGCGATACCAACGGGCTACACCTTC
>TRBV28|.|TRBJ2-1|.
CASSLLHEQFF
TGTGCCAGCAGTCTACTACATGAGCAGTTCTTC
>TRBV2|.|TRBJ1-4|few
CASTSDPTNEKLFF
TGTGCCAGCACGTCAGATCCAACTAATGAAAAACTGTTTTTT
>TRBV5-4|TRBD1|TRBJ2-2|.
CASSGRDRDFTGELFF
TGTGCCAGCAGCGGCCGGGACAGGGACTTCACCGGGGAGCTGTTTTTT
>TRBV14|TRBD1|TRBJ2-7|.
CASSPRLRTGLTPYEQYF
TGTGCCAGCTCTCCGAGGCTCAGGACAGGTCTTACTCCCTACGAGCAGTACTTC
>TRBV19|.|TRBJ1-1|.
CASHKNTEAFF
TGTGCCAGTCACAAGAACACTGAAGCTTTCTTT
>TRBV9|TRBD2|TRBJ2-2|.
CASTPGSGRTGELFF
TGTGCCAGCACCCCGGGTAGCGGGAGGACCGGGGAGCTGTTTTTT
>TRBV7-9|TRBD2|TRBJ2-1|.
CSSSLGDYNNEQFF
TGTTCCAGCAGCCTAGGGGACTACAACAATGAGCAGTTCTTC
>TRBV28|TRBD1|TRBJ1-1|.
CATIPGTGALYTEAFF
TGTGCCACCATTCCCGGGACAGGGGCCCTATACACTGAAGCTTTCTTT
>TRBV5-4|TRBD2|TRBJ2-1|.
CASSPDPWGGGDYNEQFF
TGTGCCAGCAGCCCGGACCCTTGGGGCGGGGGTGACTACAATGAGCAGTTCTTC